This T cell receptor (beta chain) was retrieved from a study of radiation and T cells in renal cell carcinoma. About this clone itself: The sample holds other DNA sequences that translate to the same CDR3.

The treatment denotes: treatment-naive control, cytoreductive nephrectomy. Only in-frame clones appear in the TCRdb table, and some are missing; sequencing was by immunoSEQ multiplex PCR. This table has 12,000 to 15,000 clones, approximately 50% appearing once. V was clipped by 1 base and J by 2 bases, with 8 bases between them. Per germline, CDR1 MNHNS and CDR2 SASEGT. This CDR3 contains 14 residues. The sequence derives from a man aged 50 to 59 with renal cell carcinoma. Material: tumor tissue, obtained from a patient whose treatment was nephrectomy without radiotherapy. This chain connects TRBV6-1 to TRBJ1-2; D is perhaps TRBD1 (5 bases). Here the CDR3 reads CASSEGDRNYGYTF. CDR3 DNA: TGTGCCAGCAGTGAAGGTGACAGAAACTATGGCTACACCTTC.